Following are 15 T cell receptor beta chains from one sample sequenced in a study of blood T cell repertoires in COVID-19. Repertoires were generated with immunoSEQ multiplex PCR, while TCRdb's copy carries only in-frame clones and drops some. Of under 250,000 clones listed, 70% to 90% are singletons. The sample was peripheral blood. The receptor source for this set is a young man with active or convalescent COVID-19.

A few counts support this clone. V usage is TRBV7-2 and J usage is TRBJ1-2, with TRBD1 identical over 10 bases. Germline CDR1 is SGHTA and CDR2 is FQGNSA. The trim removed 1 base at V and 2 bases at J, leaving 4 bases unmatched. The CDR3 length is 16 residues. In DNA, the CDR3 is TGTGCCAGCAGCTTAGTAGGGGGACAGGGGAACTATGGCTACACCTTC. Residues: CASSLVGGQGNYGYTF.

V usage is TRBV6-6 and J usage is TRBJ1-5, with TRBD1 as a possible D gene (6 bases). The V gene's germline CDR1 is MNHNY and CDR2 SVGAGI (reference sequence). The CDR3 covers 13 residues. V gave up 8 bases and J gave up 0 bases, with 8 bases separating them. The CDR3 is CASHRVSNQPQHF. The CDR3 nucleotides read TGTGCCAGCCACAGGGTTAGCAATCAGCCCCAGCATTTT.

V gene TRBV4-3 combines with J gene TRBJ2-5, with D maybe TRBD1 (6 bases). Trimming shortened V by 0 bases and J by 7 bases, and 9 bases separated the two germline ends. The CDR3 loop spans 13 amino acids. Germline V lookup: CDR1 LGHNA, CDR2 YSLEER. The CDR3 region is CASSQERGGTQYF. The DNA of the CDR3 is TGCGCCAGCAGCCAAGAAAGAGGGGGGACCCAGTACTTC.

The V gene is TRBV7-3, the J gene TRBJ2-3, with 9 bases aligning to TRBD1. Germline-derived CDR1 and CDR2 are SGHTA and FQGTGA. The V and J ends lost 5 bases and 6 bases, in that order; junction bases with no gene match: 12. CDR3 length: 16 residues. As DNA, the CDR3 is TGTGCCAGCAGCCCACTCGGGACAGGGAGTGCCGATACGCAGTATTTT. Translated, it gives CASSPLGTGSADTQYF.

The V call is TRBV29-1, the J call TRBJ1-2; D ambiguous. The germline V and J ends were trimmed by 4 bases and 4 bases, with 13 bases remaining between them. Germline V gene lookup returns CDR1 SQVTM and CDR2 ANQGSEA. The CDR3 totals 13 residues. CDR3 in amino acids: CSVGSGSLYGYTF. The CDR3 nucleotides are TGCAGCGTTGGAAGCGGCAGTCTCTATGGCTACACCTTC.

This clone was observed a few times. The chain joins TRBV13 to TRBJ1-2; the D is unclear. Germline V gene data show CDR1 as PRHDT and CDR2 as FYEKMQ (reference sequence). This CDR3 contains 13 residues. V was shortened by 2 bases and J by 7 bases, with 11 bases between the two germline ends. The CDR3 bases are TGTGCCAGCAGCTTATTAGAGGGCTCTGGCTACACCTTC. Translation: CASSLLEGSGYTF.

CDR3 loop: CASSVRDTENSPLHF. The CDR3 DNA follows: TGTGCCAGCAGCGTCCGGGACACAGAAAATTCACCCCTCCACTTT. The rearrangement joins TRBV5-4 to TRBJ1-6, with D maybe TRBD1 (6 bases). Germline CDR1 is SGHNT and CDR2 is YYREEE (reference sequence). The germline V and J ends were trimmed by 4 bases and 7 bases, with 15 bases remaining between them. The CDR3 is 15 amino acids.

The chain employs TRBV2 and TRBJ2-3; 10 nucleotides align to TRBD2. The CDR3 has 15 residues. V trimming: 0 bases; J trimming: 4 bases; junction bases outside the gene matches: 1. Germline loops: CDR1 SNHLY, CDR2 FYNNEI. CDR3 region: CASSEASGGADTQYF. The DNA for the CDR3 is TGTGCCAGCAGTGAAGCGAGCGGGGGGGCAGATACGCAGTATTTT.

CDR3 protein: CASSLYRGDTRLWGYTF. Here the CDR3 DNA reads TGTGCCAGCAGTTTATACAGGGGAGACACTAGGCTCTGGGGCTACACCTTC. The V call is TRBV27, the J call TRBJ1-2; TRBD1 matches 7 bases. Germline CDR1 and CDR2: MNHEY and SMNVEV (reference sequence). This CDR3 contains 17 residues. Unmatched junction bases numbered 16, after V lost 1 base and J lost 8 bases.

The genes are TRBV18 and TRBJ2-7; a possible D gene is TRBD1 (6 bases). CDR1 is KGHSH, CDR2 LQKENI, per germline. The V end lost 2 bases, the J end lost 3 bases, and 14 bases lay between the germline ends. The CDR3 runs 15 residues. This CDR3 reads CASSPSTGFGYEQYF. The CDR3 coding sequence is TGTGCCAGCTCACCAAGTACAGGGTTCGGCTACGAGCAGTACTTC.

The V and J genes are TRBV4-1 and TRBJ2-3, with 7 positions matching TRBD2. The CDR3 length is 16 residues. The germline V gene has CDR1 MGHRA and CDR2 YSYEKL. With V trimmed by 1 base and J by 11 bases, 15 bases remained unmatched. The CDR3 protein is CASSQVGDGGSYGQYF. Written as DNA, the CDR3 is TGCGCCAGCAGCCAAGTTGGTGACGGGGGGTCATATGGGCAGTATTTT.

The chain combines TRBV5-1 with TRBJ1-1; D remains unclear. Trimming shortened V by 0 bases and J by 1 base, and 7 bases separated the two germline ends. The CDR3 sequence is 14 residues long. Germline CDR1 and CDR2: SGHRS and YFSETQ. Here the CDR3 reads CASSLGQKNTEAFF. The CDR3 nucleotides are TGCGCCAGCAGCTTGGGGCAGAAGAACACTGAAGCTTTCTTT.

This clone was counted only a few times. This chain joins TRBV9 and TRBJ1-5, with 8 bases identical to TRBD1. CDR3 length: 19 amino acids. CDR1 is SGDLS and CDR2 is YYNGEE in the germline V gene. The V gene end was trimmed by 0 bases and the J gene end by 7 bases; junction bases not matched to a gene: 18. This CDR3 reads CASSVVVGQGNRAKQPQHF. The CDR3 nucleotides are TGTGCCAGCAGCGTAGTTGTCGGACAGGGTAATAGAGCGAAACAGCCCCAGCATTTT.

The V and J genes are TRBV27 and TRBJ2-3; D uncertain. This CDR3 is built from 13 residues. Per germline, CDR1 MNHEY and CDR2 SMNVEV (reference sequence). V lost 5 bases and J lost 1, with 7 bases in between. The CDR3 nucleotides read TGTGCCAGCAGTCTAAAGCGCACAGATACGCAGTATTTT. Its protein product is CASSLKRTDTQYF.

CDR3 region: CASRPPDYQPQHF. In DNA form, the CDR3 reads TGTGCCAGTAGACCACCTGACTATCAGCCCCAGCATTTT. This chain connects TRBV19 to TRBJ1-5; D is unclear. The germline gives CDR1 LNHDA, CDR2 SQIVND (reference sequence). V lost 6 bases and J lost 5, with 11 bases in between. The CDR3 totals 13 residues. The full variable domain, with the rest looked up from reference TRBV19 and TRBJ1-5, is DGGITQSPKYLFRKEGQNVTLSCEQNLNHDAMYWYRQDPGQGLRLIYYSQIVNDFQKGDIAEGYSVSREKKESFPLTVTSAQKNPTAFYLCASRPPDYQPQHFGDGTRLSIL.